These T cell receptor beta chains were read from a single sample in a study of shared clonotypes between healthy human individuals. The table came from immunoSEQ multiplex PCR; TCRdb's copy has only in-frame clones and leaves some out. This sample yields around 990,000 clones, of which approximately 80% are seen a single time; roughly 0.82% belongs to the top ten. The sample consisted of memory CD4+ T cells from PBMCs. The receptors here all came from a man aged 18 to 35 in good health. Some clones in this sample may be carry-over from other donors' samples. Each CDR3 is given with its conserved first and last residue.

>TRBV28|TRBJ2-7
CASRPQSSYEQYF
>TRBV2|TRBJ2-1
CASRQASHEQFF
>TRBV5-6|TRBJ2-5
CASSLGGGPETQYF
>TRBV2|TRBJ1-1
CASRLMGVDTEAFF
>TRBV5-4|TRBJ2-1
CASSSEREGRGYEQFF
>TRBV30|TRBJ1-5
CAWSVTQFNQPQHF
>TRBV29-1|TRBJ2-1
CSVLGGIEMGEQFF
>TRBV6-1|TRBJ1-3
CASSGQGGNTIYF
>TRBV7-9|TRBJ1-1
CASSQNALNTEAFF
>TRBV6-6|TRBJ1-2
CASSSGQHFNYGYTF
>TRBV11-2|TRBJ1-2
CASSFPRTGDYGYTF
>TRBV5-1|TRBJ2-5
CASSRTTQETQYF
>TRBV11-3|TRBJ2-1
CASSSNPGYQFF
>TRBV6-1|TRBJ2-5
CASSDRQGWTETQYF
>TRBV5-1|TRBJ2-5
CASRDREGETQYF
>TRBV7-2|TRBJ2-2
CASSLGSGRRTGELFF
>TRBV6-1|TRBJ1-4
CASSPLTNEKLFF
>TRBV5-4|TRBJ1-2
CASTSDTGYTF
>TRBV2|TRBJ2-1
CASSASPGTAQFF
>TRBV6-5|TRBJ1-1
CASTSGKRGEAFF
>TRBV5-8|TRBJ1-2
CASSLDGGQGVYYGYTF
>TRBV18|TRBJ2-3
CASSPASTDTQYF
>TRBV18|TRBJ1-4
CASSGDRVADEKLFF
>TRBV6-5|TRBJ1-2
CASSNLLMWDGYTF
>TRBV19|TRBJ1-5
CASSTGVQPQHF
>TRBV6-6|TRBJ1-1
CASSYADTEAFF
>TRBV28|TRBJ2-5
CASSTLSGTGQPETQYF
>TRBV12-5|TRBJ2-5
CASGLDTSETQYF
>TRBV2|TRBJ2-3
CASSVGGLAQYF
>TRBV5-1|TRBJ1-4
CASSLETGFNEKLFF
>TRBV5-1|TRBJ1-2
CASSLDPDSDYGYTF
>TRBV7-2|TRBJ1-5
CASSRNQGEPQHF
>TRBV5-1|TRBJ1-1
CASRAGTGNTEAFF
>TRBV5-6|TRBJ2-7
CASSFLSEGSYEQYF
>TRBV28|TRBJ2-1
CASSSPNLYNEQFF
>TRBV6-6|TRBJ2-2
CASSSPDRPNTGELFF
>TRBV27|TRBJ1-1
CASSSLVGGARAFF
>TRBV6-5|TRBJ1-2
CASSYVKGVGYTF
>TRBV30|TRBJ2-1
CAWSLFPANEQFF
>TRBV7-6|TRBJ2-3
CASSFAQGPLTQYF
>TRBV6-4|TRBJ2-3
CASSAGGAQYF
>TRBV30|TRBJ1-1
CAWARGGLTEAFF
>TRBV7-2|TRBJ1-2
CASSLVGKVLGGYTF
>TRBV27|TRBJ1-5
CASSPGVGNQPQHF
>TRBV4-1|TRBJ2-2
CASSQDWMLGDRVNTGELFF
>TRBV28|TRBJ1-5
CASSLGTGTGDQPQHF
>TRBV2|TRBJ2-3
CASRVLPTDTQYF
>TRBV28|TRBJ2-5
CASSSTGNLQETQYF
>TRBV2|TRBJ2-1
CASSVRIPEQFF